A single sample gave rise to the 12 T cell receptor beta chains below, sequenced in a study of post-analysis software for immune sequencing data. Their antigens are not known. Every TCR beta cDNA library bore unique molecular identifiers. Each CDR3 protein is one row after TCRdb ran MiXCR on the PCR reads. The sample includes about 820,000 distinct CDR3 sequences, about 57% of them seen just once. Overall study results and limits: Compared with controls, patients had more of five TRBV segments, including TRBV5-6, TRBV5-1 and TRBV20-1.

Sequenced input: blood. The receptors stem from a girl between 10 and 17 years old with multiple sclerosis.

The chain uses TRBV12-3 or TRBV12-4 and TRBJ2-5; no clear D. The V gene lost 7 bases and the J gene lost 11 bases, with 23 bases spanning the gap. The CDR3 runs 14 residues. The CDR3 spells CASTLGPTINEQYF. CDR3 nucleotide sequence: TGTGCCAGCACCCTCGGACCCACCATCAATGAGCAGTACTTC.

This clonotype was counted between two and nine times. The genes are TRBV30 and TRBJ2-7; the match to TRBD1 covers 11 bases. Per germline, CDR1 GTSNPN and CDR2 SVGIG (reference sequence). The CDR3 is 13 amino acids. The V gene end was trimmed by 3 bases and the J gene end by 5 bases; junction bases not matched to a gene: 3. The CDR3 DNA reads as TGTGCCTGGAGCAGGACAGGGGGCGACGAGCAGTACTTC. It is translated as CAWSRTGGDEQYF.

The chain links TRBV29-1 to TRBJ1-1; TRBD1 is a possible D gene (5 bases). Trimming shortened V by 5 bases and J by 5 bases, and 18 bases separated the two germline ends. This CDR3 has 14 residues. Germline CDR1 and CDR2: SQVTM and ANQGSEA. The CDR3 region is CSVQPLAGRTEAFF. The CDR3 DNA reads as TGCAGCGTTCAACCGCTGGCAGGGAGAACTGAAGCTTTCTTT.

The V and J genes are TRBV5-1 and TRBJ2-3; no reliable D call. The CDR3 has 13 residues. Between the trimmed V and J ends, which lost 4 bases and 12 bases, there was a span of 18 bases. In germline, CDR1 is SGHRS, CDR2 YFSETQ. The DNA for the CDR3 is TGCGCCAGCAGCGCGCCTCCCGGTCCCGTACAGTATTTT. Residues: CASSAPPGPVQYF.

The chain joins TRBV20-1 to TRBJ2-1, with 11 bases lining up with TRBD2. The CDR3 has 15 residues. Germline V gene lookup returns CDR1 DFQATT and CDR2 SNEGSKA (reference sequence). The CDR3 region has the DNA TGCAGCGCGGGACTAGCGGTGAGCTCCTACAATGAGCAGTTCTTC. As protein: CSAGLAVSSYNEQFF.

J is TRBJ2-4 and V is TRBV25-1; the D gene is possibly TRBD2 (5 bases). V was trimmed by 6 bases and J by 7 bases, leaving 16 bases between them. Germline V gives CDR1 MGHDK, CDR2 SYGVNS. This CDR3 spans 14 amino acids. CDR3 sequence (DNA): TGTGCCAGCAGGGATTTGGCCGGGATTAACATTCAGTACTTC. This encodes CASRDLAGINIQYF. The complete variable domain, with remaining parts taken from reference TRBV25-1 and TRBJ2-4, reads EADIYQTPRYLVIGTGKKITLECSQTMGHDKMYWYQQDPGMELHLIHYSYGVNSTEKGDLSSESTVSRIRTEHFPLTLESARPSHTSQYLCASRDLAGINIQYFGAGTRLSVL.

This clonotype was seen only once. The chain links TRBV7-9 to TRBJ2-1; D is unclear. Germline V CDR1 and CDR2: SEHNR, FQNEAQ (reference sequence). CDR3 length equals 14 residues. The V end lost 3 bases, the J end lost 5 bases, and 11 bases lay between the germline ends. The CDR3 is CASSFRLVHNEQFF. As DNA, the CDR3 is TGTGCCAGCAGCTTTAGATTGGTCCACAATGAGCAGTTCTTC.

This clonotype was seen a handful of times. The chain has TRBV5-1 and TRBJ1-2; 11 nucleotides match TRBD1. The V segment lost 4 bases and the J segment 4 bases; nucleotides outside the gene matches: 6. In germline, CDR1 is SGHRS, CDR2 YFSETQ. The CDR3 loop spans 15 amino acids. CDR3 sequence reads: CASSMDRGRAYGYTF. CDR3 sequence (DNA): TGCGCCAGCAGCATGGACAGGGGGCGCGCCTATGGCTACACCTTC.

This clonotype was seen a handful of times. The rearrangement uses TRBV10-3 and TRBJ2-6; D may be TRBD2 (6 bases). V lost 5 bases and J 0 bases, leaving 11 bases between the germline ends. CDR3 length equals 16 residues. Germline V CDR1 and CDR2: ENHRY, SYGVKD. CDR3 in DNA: TGTGCCATCAGTCCTAAAGCGGGCTCTGGGGCCAACGTCCTGACTTTC. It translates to CAISPKAGSGANVLTF.

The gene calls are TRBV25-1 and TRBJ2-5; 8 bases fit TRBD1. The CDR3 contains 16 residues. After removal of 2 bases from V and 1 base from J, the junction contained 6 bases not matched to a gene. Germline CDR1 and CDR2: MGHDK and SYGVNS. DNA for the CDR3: TGTGCCAGCAGTGAAGGACAGGGAGCATTCCAAGAGACCCAGTACTTC. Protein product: CASSEGQGAFQETQYF.

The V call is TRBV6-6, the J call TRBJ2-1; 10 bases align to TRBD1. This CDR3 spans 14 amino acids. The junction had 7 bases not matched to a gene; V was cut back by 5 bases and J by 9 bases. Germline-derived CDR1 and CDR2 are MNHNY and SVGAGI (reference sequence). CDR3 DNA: TGTGCCAGCAGTGTCCGGGACAGGGGTAGTGAGCAGTTCTTC. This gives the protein CASSVRDRGSEQFF.

The CDR3 reads CASSFGGTASYEQYF. The CDR3 coding sequence is TGCGCCAGCAGCTTTGGGGGGACTGCCTCCTACGAGCAGTACTTC. The rearrangement links TRBV5-1 to TRBJ2-7; perhaps TRBD2 as D (6 bases). From germline, CDR1 is SGHRS and CDR2 YFSETQ. The CDR3 contains 15 residues. V lost 2 bases and J lost 0, with 12 bases in between.